The next 27 T cell receptor beta chains were all read from a single sample in a study of regulatory T cells in long-lasting Graves disease. Stated time point: newly diagnosed GD, antithyroid drugs for less than 3 months. With RNA extracted from PBMCs as input, the TCR library was made. In building TCR beta libraries, iRepertoire HTBI primers were used together with Arm-PCR of CDR3 regions. From the multiplex PCR reads, TCRdb called clonotypes with MiXCR, one entry per CDR3 protein. The sample comprises about 400,000 distinct CDR3 sequences, approximately 15% of which are singletons, and under 9% rests with the top ten. A further study also used this sample, focusing on T cells in Graves' hyperthyroidism and ophthalmopathy.

The sequencing used peripheral blood mononuclear cells (PBMCs), collected at new diagnosis, from a patient treated with antithyroid drugs. These receptors were obtained from a woman in her thirties or forties with Graves disease.

The chain employs TRBV15 and TRBJ2-7, with D unresolved. With 0 bases removed from V and 4 bases from J, the gap between germline ends came to 10 bases. Germline V gives CDR1 LNHNV, CDR2 YYDKDF (reference sequence). This CDR3 comprises 14 residues. DNA for the CDR3: TGTGCCACCAGCAGAGATCACAGCGATTACGAGCAGTACTTC. Its protein product is CATSRDHSDYEQYF. Supplemented by reference TRBV15 and TRBJ2-7, the full variable domain reads DAMVIQNPRYQVTQFGKPVTLSCSQTLNHNVMYWYQQKSSQAPKLLFHYYDKDFNNEADTPDNFQSRRPNTSFCFLDIRSPGLGDTAMYLCATSRDHSDYEQYFGPGTRLTVT.

This clonotype was detected ten times or more. This sequence joins TRBV2 and TRBJ1-1, with D hard to call. This CDR3 is built from 13 residues. Germline assignment: CDR1 SNHLY and CDR2 FYNNEI. Between the trimmed V and J ends, which lost 6 bases and 0 bases, there was a span of 8 bases. CDR3 nucleotide sequence: TGTGCCAGCAGGCGGACTGTGAACACTGAAGCTTTCTTT. Encoded protein: CASRRTVNTEAFF.

This clonotype has at least ten counts. In nucleotides, the CDR3 is TGCGCCAGCACGACCGGGGGGCGGGGGATCAATGAGCAGTTCTTC. It encodes CASTTGGRGINEQFF. This chain uses TRBV10-2 with TRBJ2-1; TRBD2 is a possible D gene (7 bases). V was cut by 7 bases and J by 6 bases, with 19 bases left in between. This CDR3 comprises 15 residues. Germline V gives CDR1 WSHSY, CDR2 SAAADI.

The chain links TRBV7-9 to TRBJ2-1, with 9 nucleotides matching TRBD2. The V and J ends lost 1 base and 7 bases, in that order; junction bases with no gene match: 5. The germline gives CDR1 SEHNR, CDR2 FQNEAQ (reference sequence). CDR3 length: 15 amino acids. The CDR3 here is CASSLVGGRANEQFF. The DNA of the CDR3 is TGTGCCAGCAGCTTAGTCGGCGGGAGGGCGAATGAGCAGTTCTTC.

This clonotype was detected many times. The rearrangement links TRBV11-2 to TRBJ2-5; 7 positions match TRBD1. The germline gives CDR1 SGHAT, CDR2 FQNNGV. CDR3 length equals 13 residues. Losses at the gene ends were 5 bases for V and 8 bases for J; bases not matched to a gene: 8. The CDR3 region is CASSPQQGSTQYF. CDR3 DNA: TGTGCCAGCAGCCCTCAACAGGGGAGCACCCAGTACTTC.

Concerning this clonotype: Given a much more abundant clone one base away, this may be a read error. The conserved closing phenylalanine or tryptophan is absent in this CDR3, likely reflecting a read error. The rearrangement uses TRBV3-1 and TRBJ2-1, with D unclear. This CDR3 spans 15 amino acids. V lost 1 base and J 0 bases, leaving 7 bases between the germline ends. CDR1 is LGHDT, CDR2 YNNKEL, per germline (reference sequence). The CDR3 loop is CASSQGSSSYNEQFL. CDR3 bases: TGTGCCAGCAGCCAAGGTTCTAGCTCCTACAATGAGCAGTTCCTC.

This clonotype was counted between two and nine times. This chain links TRBV4-2 with TRBJ2-7, with TRBD2 matching over 11 bases. CDR3 size: 16 residues. Germline values: CDR1 LGHNA, CDR2 YNFKEQ. The V and J ends lost 3 bases and 4 bases, in that order; junction bases with no gene match: 8. CDR3: CASSQDISGREYEQYF. DNA for the CDR3: TGTGCCAGCAGCCAGGACATTAGCGGGAGGGAGTACGAGCAGTACTTC.

The sample holds many counts of this clonotype. In nucleotides, the CDR3 is TGTGCCAGCAGCTTAAGCGGCTCTGGGGCCAACGTCCTGACTTTC. It is translated as CASSLSGSGANVLTF. The V gene is TRBV28, the J gene TRBJ2-6, with D maybe TRBD2 (5 bases). The CDR3 sequence is 15 residues long. Trimming stripped 6 bases from V and 0 bases from J, with 9 bases between. Germline V gives CDR1 MDHEN, CDR2 SYDVKM.

This chain links TRBV24-1 with TRBJ2-1; TRBD1 aligns across 7 bases. This CDR3 is built from 16 residues. The germline V gene has CDR1 KGHDR and CDR2 SFDVKD. Trimming at V came to 4 bases and at J to 0 bases, leaving 5 bases not matched to a gene. The CDR3 protein is CATSDPGTASYNEQFF. CDR3 bases: TGTGCCACCAGTGACCCCGGGACAGCCTCCTACAATGAGCAGTTCTTC.

This clonotype was seen a handful of times. The genes are TRBV20-1 and TRBJ2-2; tentative D call: TRBD1 (5 bases). Germline CDR1 and CDR2: DFQATT and SNEGSKA (reference sequence). The CDR3 spans 15 residues. The V gene lost 1 base and the J gene lost 4 bases, with 13 bases spanning the gap. The CDR3 here is CSARGVRVVTGELFF. In DNA, the CDR3 is TGCAGTGCTAGAGGCGTCAGGGTGGTCACCGGGGAGCTGTTTTTT.

This clonotype was counted a few times. The chain links TRBV20-1 to TRBJ2-1; 11 nucleotides match TRBD2. The CDR3 is 14 amino acids. Germline-derived CDR1 and CDR2 are DFQATT and SNEGSKA (reference sequence). CDR3 sequence reads: CSTHSGRGGNEQFF. Here the CDR3 DNA reads TGCAGCACACATAGCGGGAGGGGGGGCAATGAGCAGTTCTTC.

Ten or more counts support this clonotype. This sequence joins TRBV18 and TRBJ2-1, with a possible D match to TRBD1 (6 bases). Germline CDR1 and CDR2: KGHSH and LQKENI. With 5 bases removed from V and 4 bases from J, the gap between germline ends came to 24 bases. This CDR3 region has 18 residues. In nucleotides, the CDR3 is TGTGCCAGCTCAGACCGCGCGACTTCCGGGACAAATTACAATGAGCAGTTCTTC. It translates to CASSDRATSGTNYNEQFF.

This clonotype has a count of ten or more. The chain combines TRBV10-1 with TRBJ2-1; 12 nucleotides agree with TRBD2. V was clipped by 0 bases and J by 0 bases; unmatched bases: 12. Per germline, CDR1 WNHNN and CDR2 SYGVQD (reference sequence). This CDR3 spans 21 amino acids. CDR3 nucleotide sequence: TGCGCCAGCAGTGAGTCGTTTCTAGCGGGAGGGCCCGAGAGCTCCTACAATGAGCAGTTCTTC. Amino acids: CASSESFLAGGPESSYNEQFF.

The V and J genes are TRBV19 and TRBJ1-2; TRBD1 matches 7 bases. J lost 4 bases, V lost 4 bases, and 9 bases had no gene match. The CDR3 is 15 residues long. Germline CDR1 is LNHDA and CDR2 is SQIVND (reference sequence). CDR3 coding DNA: TGTGCCAGTAGTACCGCGACAGGGTGGTCCTATGGCTACACCTTC. This codes for CASSTATGWSYGYTF.

This clonotype showed up many times. The V call is TRBV12-3 or TRBV12-4, the J call TRBJ2-1, with D possibly being TRBD1 or TRBD2 (5 bases each). CDR3 size: 13 residues. Trimming took 7 bases from V and 4 from J, leaving 11 bases between them. The CDR3 protein is CASTQGRYNEQFF. For the CDR3, the DNA is TGTGCCAGCACCCAGGGACGTTACAATGAGCAGTTCTTC.

CDR3 sequence: CASSFLRTATGELFF. The CDR3 nucleotides are TGTGCCAGCAGTTTTCTCAGGACTGCCACCGGGGAGCTGTTTTTT. This chain joins TRBV28 and TRBJ2-2, with D possibly matching TRBD2 (5 bases). CDR3 length equals 15 residues. Germline CDR1 and CDR2: MDHEN and SYDVKM. The V gene lost 3 bases and the J gene lost 4 bases, with 12 bases spanning the gap.

Remarks on this clonotype: One base away lies a much larger clone, so this may be a sequencing read error. The V and J genes are TRBV6-1 and TRBJ2-1; the D is unclear. The closer fit of TRBJ2-5 to the DNA end suggests the J call may be wrong. The CDR3 is 15 amino acids. Germline V gene data show CDR1 as MNHNS and CDR2 as SASEGT. The CDR3: CASNPTGAHQETQYF. Written as DNA, the CDR3 is TGTGCCAGCAACCCGACTGGCGCCCACCAAGAGACCCAGTACTTC.

At least ten counts were recorded for this clonotype. This chain uses TRBV18 with TRBJ2-7; possibly TRBD1 or TRBD2 for D (6 bases each). Germline V gives CDR1 KGHSH, CDR2 LQKENI. This CDR3 is built from 15 residues. With 0 bases removed from V and 7 bases from J, the gap between germline ends came to 16 bases. CDR3 in DNA: TGTGCCAGCTCACCACCGGCGGGACACTGGGAAGAGCAGTACTTC. Amino acids: CASSPPAGHWEEQYF. The complete variable domain, with remaining parts taken from reference TRBV18 and TRBJ2-7, reads NAGVMQNPRHLVRRRGQEARLRCSPMKGHSHVYWYRQLPEEGLKFMVYLQKENIIDESGMPKERFSAEFPKEGPSILRIQQVVRGDSAAYFCASSPPAGHWEEQYFGPGTRLTVT.

This clonotype was detected a few times. V usage is TRBV2 and J usage is TRBJ2-7, with D unresolved. CDR1 and CDR2 from the germline V gene are SNHLY and FYNNEI. V gave up 6 bases and J gave up 3 bases, with 12 bases separating them. The CDR3 extends over 13 amino acids. The CDR3 spells CASRARILYEQYF. DNA of the CDR3: TGTGCCAGCAGAGCACGAATCCTCTACGAGCAGTACTTC.

This clonotype was seen more than once but under ten times. The CDR3 coding sequence is TGTGCCTGGGGCCTAGCGGCAACCACAGATACGCAGTATTTT. Translating gives CAWGLAATTDTQYF. This chain connects TRBV30 to TRBJ2-3, with 7 bases identical to TRBD2. The trim removed 5 bases at V and 2 bases at J, leaving 7 bases unmatched. The germline V gene encodes CDR1 GTSNPN and CDR2 SVGIG (reference sequence). This CDR3 spans 14 amino acids.

This clonotype was counted between two and nine times. V and J are TRBV4-3 and TRBJ2-7; 7 bases are a match to TRBD1. Germline V gives CDR1 LGHNA, CDR2 YSLEER. Trimming at V came to 0 bases and at J to 6 bases, leaving 5 bases not matched to a gene. The CDR3 is 14 amino acids. In DNA form, the CDR3 reads TGCGCCAGCAGCCAAGAGAAGGGGGCGGGCGAGCAGTACTTC. The encoded protein is CASSQEKGAGEQYF.

This clonotype was detected ten times or more. The rearrangement uses TRBV11-2 and TRBJ2-7; D not resolved. The germline V gene has CDR1 SGHAT and CDR2 FQNNGV. The CDR3 covers 17 residues. V gave up 3 bases and J gave up 2 bases, with 20 bases separating them. In DNA form, the CDR3 reads TGTGCCAGCAGCTTCCCGGCTCATCAAGGGCTCACCTACGAGCAGTACTTC. Amino acids: CASSFPAHQGLTYEQYF.

This chain links TRBV28 with TRBJ2-7, with 8 bases aligning to TRBD1. CDR1 MDHEN and CDR2 SYDVKM come from the germline V gene. This CDR3 has 15 residues. Trimming took 3 bases from V and 5 from J; bases not matched to a gene: 9. The CDR3 region has the DNA TGTGCCAGCAGTTTCGCATCGGACAGGGACAACGAGCAGTACTTC. It yields the protein CASSFASDRDNEQYF.

This clonotype appeared many times. V and J are TRBV10-3 and TRBJ2-2; 7 nucleotides align to TRBD1. CDR3 length: 14 amino acids. V shed 7 bases, J shed 3 bases, and the junction held 5 bases outside the gene matches. From germline, CDR1 is ENHRY and CDR2 SYGVKD. This chain's CDR3 is CAIKGDSDTGELFF. The CDR3 DNA follows: TGTGCCATCAAAGGGGACAGCGACACCGGGGAGCTGTTTTTT.

A single count supports this clonotype. The rearrangement joins TRBV24-1 to TRBJ2-7; possibly TRBD1 for D (5 bases). This CDR3 comprises 13 residues. The germline V gene has CDR1 KGHDR and CDR2 SFDVKD. Trimming cost V 3 bases and J 6 bases, with 11 bases left between them. This CDR3 reads CATSDKGKGEQYF. CDR3 nucleotide sequence: TGTGCCACCAGTGATAAGGGGAAAGGCGAGCAGTACTTC.

This clonotype was seen at least ten times. The chain links TRBV6-5 to TRBJ2-2, with TRBD1 matching over 7 bases. The CDR3 is made up of 16 amino acids. Germline loops: CDR1 MNHEY, CDR2 SVGAGI. With 2 bases clipped from V and 7 bases from J, the junction kept 10 bases outside the gene matches. Here the CDR3 reads CASSYGQDQTRGELFF. For the CDR3, the DNA is TGTGCCAGCAGTTACGGACAGGACCAAACTCGCGGGGAGCTGTTTTTT.

Judged by abundance, this clonotype is medium-sized. The J gene is TRBJ2-3, the V gene TRBV11-3, with 8 bases matching TRBD1. The length of the CDR3 is 14 residues. Germline V gene data show CDR1 as SGHNT and CDR2 as YENEEA. Trimming at V came to 5 bases and at J to 6 bases, leaving 7 bases not matched to a gene. CDR3 coding DNA: TGTGCCAGCAGCGCCCGACAGGGGTTTGATACGCAGTATTTT. As protein: CASSARQGFDTQYF.